The clone carrying this TCR beta chain turned up a few times. Its antigen is unknown. This sample was included in a study of metastatic and nonmetastatic thyroid tumors. The wider study: Malignant and benign thyroid patients had repertoires compared in peripheral blood and tumor or nodule tissue.

As handled by the study authors: Researchers built a distant-metastasis classifier for papillary thyroid cancer that drew on CDR3 differences across clinicopathological groups. Using MiXCR, TCRdb re-called clones from the PCR reads. The V and J calls come from TCRdb's annotation, not from the publication. Of 5,500 to 7,500 clones listed, about 32% are singletons. The V gene lost 1 base and the J gene lost 7 bases, with 14 bases spanning the gap. The CDR3 runs 15 residues. None of the patients had undergone any treatment ahead of thyroid surgery. Study-wide findings and caveats: Malignant thyroid tumors reportedly had TCR beta diversity that was significantly higher than in benign nodules, in blood and tumor.

The V gene is TRBV12-3 or TRBV12-4, the J gene TRBJ2-1, with D possibly being TRBD2 (6 bases). The source material was adjacent normal tissue. The TCR was taken from a female donor with papillary thyroid cancer or a benign thyroid nodule (not recorded which). Some clones in this sample may be carry-over from other donors' samples. CDR3 sequence: CASSLGGTLRNEQFF. CDR3 nucleotide sequence: TGTGCCAGCAGTTTAGGTGGGACTCTCAGGAATGAGCAGTTCTTC.